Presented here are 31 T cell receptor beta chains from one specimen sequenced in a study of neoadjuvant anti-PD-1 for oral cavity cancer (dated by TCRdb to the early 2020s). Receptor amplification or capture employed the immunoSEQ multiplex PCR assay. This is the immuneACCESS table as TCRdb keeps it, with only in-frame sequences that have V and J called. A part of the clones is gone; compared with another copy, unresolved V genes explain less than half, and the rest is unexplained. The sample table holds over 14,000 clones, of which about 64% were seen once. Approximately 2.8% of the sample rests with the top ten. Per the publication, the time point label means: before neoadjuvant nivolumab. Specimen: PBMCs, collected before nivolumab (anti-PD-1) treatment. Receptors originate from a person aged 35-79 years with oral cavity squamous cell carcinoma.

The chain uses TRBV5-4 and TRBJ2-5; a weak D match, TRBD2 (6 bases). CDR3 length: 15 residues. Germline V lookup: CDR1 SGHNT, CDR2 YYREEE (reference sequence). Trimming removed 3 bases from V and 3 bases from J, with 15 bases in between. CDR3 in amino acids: CASSWAGASEETQYF. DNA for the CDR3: TGTGCCAGCAGCTGGGCTGGGGCTAGCGAAGAGACCCAGTACTTC.

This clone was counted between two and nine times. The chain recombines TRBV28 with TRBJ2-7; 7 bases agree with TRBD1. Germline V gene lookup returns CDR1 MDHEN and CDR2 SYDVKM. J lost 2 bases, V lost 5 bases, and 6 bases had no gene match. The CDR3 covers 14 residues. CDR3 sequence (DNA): TGTGCCAGCAGTCGTGGACAGGTACCCTACGAGCAGTACTTC. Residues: CASSRGQVPYEQYF.

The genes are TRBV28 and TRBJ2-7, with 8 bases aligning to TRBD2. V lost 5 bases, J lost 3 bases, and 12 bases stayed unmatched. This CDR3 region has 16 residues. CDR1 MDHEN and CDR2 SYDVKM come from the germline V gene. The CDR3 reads CASSPVLAGGIYEQYF. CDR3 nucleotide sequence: TGTGCCAGCAGTCCGGTCTTGGCGGGAGGAATCTACGAGCAGTACTTC.

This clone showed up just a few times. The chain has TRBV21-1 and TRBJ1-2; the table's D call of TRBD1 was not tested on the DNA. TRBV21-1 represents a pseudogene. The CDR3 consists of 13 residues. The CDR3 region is CASRDQGGNGYTF. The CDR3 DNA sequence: TGTGCCAGCAGGGATCAGGGGGGAAATGGCTACACCTTC.

Here the CDR3 DNA reads TGCGCCAGCAGTACCGGGAAGGGTCGGCGGGCTTTCTTT. Translated: CASSTGKGRRAFF. The V and J genes are TRBV10-1 and TRBJ1-1; no definite D call. The CDR3 has 13 residues. Germline V CDR1 and CDR2: WNHNN, SYGVQD (reference sequence). Trimming removed 5 bases from V and 11 bases from J, with 18 bases in between.

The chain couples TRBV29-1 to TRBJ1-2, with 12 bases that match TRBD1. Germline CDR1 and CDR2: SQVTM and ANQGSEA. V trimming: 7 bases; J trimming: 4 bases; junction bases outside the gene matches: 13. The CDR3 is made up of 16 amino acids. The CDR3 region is CSADHRDRGPLYGYTF. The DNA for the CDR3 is TGCAGCGCTGACCACCGGGACAGGGGGCCACTCTATGGCTACACCTTC.

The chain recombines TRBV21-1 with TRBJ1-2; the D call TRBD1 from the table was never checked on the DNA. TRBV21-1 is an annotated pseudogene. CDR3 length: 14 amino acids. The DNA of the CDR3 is TGTGCCAGCAGCCCTCGGACAGGGATCTATGGCTACACCTTC. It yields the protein CASSPRTGIYGYTF.

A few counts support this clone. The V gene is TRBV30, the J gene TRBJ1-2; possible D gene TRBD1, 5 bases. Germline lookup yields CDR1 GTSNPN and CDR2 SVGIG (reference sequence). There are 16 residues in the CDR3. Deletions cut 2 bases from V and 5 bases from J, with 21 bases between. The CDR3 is CAWSLQVSGGRYGYTF. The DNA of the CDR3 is TGTGCCTGGAGTCTCCAAGTATCGGGGGGAAGGTATGGCTACACCTTC.

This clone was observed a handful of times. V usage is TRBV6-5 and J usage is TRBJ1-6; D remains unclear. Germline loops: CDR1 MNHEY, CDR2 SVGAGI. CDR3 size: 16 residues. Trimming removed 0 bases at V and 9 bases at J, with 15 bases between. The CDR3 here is CASSYSLLVGSSPLHF. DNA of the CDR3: TGTGCCAGCAGTTACTCCCTTCTCGTGGGAAGTTCACCCCTCCACTTT.

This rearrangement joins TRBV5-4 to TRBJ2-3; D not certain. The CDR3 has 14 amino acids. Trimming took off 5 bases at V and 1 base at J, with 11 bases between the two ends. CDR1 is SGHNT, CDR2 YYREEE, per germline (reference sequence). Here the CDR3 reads CASSFPGGTDTQYF. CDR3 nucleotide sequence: TGTGCCAGCAGTTTCCCTGGGGGCACAGATACGCAGTATTTT.

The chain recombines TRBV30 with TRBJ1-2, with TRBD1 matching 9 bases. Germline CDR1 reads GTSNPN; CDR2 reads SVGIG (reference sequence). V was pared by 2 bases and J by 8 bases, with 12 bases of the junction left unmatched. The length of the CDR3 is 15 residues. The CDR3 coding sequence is TGTGCCTGGAGTATAGGGGGACAGGGAGGTCTCGGCTACACCTTC. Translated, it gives CAWSIGGQGGLGYTF.

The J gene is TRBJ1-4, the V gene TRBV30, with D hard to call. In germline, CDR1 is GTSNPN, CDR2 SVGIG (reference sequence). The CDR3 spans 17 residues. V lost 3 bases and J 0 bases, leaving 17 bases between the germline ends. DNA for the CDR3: TGTGCCTGGAGATTCCCCGACGCTCACCCAACTAATGAAAAACTGTTTTTT. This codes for CAWRFPDAHPTNEKLFF.

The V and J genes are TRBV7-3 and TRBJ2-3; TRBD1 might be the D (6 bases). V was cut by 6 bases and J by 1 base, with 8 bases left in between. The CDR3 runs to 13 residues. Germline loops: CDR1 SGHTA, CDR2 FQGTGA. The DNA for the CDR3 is TGTGCCAGCAGTGAGGGGGGCACAGATACGCAGTATTTT. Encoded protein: CASSEGGTDTQYF.

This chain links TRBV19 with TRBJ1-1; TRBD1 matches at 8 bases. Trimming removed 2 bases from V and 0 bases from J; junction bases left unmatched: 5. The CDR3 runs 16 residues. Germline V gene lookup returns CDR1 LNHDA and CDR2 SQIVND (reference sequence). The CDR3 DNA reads TGTGCCAGTAGTATAAAGACAGGGGCCATGAACACTGAAGCTTTCTTT. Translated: CASSIKTGAMNTEAFF.

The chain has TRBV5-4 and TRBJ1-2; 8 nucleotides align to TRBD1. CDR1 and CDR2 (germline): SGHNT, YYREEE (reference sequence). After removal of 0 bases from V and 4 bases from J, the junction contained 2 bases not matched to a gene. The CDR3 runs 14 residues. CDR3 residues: CASSLVGTGYGYTF. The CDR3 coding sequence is TGTGCCAGCAGCTTGGTGGGGACAGGCTATGGCTACACCTTC.

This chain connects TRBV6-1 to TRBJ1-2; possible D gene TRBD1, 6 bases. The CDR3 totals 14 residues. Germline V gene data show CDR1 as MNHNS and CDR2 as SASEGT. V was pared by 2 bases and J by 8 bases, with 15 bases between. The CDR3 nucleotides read TGTGCCAGCAGTGAACGGGCAGGGGAGGCCGGCTACACCTTC. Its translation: CASSERAGEAGYTF.

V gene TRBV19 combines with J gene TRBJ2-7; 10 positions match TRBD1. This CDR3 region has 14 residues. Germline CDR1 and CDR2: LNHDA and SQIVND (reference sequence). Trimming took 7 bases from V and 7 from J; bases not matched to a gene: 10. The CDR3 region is CASNPGQGFFEQYF. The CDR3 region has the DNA TGTGCCAGTAACCCGGGACAGGGGTTTTTTGAGCAGTACTTC.

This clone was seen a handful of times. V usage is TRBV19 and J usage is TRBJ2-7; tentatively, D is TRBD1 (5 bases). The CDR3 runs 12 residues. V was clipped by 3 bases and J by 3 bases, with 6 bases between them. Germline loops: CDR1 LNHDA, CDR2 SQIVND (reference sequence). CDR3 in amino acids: CASSIDSYEQYF. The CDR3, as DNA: TGTGCCAGTAGTATTGACAGCTACGAGCAGTACTTC.

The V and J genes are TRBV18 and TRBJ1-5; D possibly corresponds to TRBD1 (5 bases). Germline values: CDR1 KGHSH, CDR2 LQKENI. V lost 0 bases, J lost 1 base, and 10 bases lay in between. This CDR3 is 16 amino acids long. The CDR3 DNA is TGTGCCAGCTCACCACCGGGGGGTTCAAGCAATCAGCCCCAGCATTTT. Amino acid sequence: CASSPPGGSSNQPQHF. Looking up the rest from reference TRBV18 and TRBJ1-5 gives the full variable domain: NAGVMQNPRHLVRRRGQEARLRCSPMKGHSHVYWYRQLPEEGLKFMVYLQKENIIDESGMPKERFSAEFPKEGPSILRIQQVVRGDSAAYFCASSPPGGSSNQPQHFGDGTRLSIL.

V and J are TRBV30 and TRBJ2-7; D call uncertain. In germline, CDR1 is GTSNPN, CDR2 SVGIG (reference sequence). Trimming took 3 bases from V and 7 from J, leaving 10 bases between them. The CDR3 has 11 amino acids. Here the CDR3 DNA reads TGTGCCTGGAGAGGCCGTGTGGAGCAGTACTTC. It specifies CAWRGRVEQYF.

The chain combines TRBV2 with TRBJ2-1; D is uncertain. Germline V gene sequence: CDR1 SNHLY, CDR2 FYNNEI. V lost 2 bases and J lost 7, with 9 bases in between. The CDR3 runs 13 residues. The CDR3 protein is CASSESMVNEQFF. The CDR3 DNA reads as TGTGCCAGCAGTGAATCGATGGTAAATGAGCAGTTCTTC.

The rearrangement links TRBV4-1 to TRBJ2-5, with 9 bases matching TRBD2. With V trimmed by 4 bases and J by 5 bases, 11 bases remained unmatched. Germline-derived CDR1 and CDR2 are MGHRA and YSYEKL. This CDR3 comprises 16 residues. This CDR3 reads CASSLVPGLARETQYF. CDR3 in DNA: TGCGCCAGCAGCCTTGTCCCGGGACTAGCACGTGAGACCCAGTACTTC.

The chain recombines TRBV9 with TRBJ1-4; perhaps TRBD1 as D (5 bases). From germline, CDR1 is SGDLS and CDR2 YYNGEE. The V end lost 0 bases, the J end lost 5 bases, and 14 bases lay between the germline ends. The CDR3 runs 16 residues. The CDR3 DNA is TGTGCCAGCAGCGTAGCTCCGCAGGGAGGAAATGAAAAACTGTTTTTT. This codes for CASSVAPQGGNEKLFF.

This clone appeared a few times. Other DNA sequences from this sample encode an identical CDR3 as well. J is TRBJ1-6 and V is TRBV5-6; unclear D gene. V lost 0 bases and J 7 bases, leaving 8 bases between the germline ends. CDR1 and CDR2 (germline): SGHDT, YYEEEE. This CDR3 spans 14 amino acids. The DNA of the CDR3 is TGTGCCAGCAGCTTGGGCTCCCCCAATTCACCCCTCCACTTT. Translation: CASSLGSPNSPLHF.

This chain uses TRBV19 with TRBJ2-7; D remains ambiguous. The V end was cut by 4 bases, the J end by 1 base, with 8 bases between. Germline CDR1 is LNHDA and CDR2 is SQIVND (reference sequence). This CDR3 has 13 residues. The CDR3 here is CASSRALSYEQYF. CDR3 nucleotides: TGTGCCAGTAGTAGGGCATTATCCTACGAGCAGTACTTC.

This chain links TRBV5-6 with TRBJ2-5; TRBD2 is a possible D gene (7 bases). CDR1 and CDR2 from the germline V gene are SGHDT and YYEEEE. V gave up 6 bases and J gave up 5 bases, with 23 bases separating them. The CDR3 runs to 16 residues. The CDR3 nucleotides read TGTGCCAGCACCCGCGGGGGCGGGACGGGTACGGAGACCCAGTACTTC. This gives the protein CASTRGGGTGTETQYF.

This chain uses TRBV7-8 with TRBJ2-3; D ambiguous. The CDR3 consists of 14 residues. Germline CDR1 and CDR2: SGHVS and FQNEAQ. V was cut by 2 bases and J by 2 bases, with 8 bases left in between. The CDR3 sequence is CASSLLHFTDTQYF. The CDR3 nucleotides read TGTGCCAGCAGCTTACTCCACTTCACAGATACGCAGTATTTT.

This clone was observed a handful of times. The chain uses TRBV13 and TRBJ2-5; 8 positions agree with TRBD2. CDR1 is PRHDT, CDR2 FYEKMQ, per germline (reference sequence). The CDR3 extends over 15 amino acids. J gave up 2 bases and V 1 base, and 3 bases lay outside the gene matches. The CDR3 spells CASSLAAGVQETQYF. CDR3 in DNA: TGTGCCAGCAGCTTAGCAGCGGGAGTACAAGAGACCCAGTACTTC.

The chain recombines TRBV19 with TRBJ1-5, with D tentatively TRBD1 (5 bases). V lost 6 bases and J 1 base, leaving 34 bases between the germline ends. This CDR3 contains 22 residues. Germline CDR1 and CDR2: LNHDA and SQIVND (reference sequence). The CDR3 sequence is CASRNILTRARGGGSSNQPQHF. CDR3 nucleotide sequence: TGTGCCAGTAGGAATATTCTTACCAGGGCGCGGGGCGGTGGATCGAGCAATCAGCCCCAGCATTTT.

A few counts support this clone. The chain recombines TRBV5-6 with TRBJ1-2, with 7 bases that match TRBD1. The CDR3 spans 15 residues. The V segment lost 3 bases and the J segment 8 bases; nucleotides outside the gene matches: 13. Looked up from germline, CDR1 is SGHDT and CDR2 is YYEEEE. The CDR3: CASSSQLTGLGGYTF. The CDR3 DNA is TGTGCCAGCAGCTCACAACTGACAGGGCTGGGGGGCTACACCTTC.

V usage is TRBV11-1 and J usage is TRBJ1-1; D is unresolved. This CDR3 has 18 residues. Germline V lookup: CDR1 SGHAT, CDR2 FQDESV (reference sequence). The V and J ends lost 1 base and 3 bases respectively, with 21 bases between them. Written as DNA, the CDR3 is TGTGCCAGCAGCTTAGGGCGGGCTTTGCTTAGGGTGGACACTGAAGCTTTCTTT. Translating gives CASSLGRALLRVDTEAFF.